This T cell receptor beta chain was recovered during a study of technical replicates of blood from several donors. TCRdb's copy holds only in-frame clones and misses some; the assay was immunoSEQ multiplex PCR. The repertoire has roughly 92,000 clones, approximately 95% of them found once; the top ten carry about 0.3%. The V end was cut by 3 bases, the J end by 0 bases, with 17 bases between. The V gene's germline CDR1 is SEHNR and CDR2 FQNEAQ (reference sequence). The CDR3 is 17 residues long. The source of this sequence is a human donor in good health. The chain employs TRBV7-9 and TRBJ1-2, with D unresolved. The sample taken for sequencing was T cells isolated from PBMCs. The CDR3 nucleotides are TGTGCCAGCAGCTTCAGGACTCTCGCTACAGCTAACTATGGCTACACCTTC. It codes for CASSFRTLATANYGYTF.